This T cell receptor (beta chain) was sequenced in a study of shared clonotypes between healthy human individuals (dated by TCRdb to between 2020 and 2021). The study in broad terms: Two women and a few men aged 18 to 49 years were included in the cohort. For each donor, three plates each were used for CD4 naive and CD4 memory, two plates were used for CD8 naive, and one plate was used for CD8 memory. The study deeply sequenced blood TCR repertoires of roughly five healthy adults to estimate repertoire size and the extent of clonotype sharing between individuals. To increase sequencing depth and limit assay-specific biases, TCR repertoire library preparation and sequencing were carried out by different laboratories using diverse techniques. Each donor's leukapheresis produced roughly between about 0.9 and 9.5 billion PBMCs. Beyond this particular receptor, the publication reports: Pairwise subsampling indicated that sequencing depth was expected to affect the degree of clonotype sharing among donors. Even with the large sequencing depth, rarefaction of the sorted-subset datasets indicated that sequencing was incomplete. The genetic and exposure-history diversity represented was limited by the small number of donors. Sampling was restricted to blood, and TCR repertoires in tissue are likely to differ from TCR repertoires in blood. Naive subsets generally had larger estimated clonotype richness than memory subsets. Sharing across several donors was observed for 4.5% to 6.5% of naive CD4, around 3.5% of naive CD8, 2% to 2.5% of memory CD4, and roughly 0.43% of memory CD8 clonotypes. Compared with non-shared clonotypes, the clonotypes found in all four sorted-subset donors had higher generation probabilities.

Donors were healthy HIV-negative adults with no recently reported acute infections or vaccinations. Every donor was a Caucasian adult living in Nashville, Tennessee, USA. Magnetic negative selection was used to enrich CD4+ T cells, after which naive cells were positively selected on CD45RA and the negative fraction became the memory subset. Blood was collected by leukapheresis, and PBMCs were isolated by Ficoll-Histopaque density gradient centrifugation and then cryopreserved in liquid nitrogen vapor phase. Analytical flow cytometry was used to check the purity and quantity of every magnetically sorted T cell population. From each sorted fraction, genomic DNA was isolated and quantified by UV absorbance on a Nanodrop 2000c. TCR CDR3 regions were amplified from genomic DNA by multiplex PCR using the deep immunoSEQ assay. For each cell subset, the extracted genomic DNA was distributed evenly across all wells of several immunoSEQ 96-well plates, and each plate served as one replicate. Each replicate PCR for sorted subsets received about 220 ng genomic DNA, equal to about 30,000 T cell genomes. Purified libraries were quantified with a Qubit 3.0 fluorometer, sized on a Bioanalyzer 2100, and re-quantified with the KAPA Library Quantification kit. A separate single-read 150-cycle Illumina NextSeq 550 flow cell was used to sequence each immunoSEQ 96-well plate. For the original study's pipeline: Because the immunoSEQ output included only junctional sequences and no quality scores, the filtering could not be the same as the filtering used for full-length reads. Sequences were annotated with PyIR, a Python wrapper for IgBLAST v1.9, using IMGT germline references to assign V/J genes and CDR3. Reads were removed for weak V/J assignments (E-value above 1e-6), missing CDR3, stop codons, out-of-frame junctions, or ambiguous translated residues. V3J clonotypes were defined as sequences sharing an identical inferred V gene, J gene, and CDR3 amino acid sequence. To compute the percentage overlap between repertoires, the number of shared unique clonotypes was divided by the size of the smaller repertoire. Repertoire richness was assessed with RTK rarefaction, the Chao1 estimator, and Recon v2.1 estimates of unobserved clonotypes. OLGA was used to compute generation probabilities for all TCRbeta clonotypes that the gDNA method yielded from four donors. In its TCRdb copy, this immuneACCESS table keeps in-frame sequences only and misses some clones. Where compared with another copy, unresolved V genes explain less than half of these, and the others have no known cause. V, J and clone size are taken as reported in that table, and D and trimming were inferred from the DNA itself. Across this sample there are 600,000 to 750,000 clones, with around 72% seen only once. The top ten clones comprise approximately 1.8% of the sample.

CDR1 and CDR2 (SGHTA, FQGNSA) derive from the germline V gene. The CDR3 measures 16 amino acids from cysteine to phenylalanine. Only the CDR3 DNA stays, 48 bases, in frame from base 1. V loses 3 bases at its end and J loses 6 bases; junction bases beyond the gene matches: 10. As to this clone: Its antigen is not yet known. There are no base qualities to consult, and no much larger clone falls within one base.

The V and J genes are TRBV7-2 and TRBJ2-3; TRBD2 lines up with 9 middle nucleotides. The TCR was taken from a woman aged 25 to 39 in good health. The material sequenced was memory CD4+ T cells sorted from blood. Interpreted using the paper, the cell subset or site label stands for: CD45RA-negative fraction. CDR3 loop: CASSFSWAGGTDTQYF. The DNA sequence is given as TGTGCCAGCAGCTTTTCCTGGGCGGGAGGGACGGATACGCAGTATTTT.